This T cell receptor (beta chain) was profiled in a study of blood T cell repertoires in COVID-19. Study-level information: The samples span acute and convalescent COVID-19 from the United States, Italy and Spain. The analysed material was cDNA or gDNA that came from T cells, B-cell-depleted T cells, or PBMCs.

Trimming removed 2 bases from V and 2 bases from J, with 9 bases in between. CDR3 size: 14 residues. CDR1 is SGHTA, CDR2 FQGTGA, per germline. Methods used by the authors: Reference gene primers were amplified, and this amplification served to estimate nucleated cell counts. Data came from immunoSEQ multiplex PCR; TCRdb stores just in-frame clones and leaves some out. V and J calls and clone size are those listed in that table; D and trimming were worked out from the DNA. The sample consists of about 55,000 clones, roughly 85% of them appearing once. The chain recombines TRBV7-3 with TRBJ2-5; D uncertain. The receptor comes from a human donor in a cohort sampled during active COVID-19. Sequencing used peripheral blood. The CDR3 region is CASSLFGAQETQYF. The CDR3 nucleotides are TGTGCCAGCAGCTTATTCGGTGCGCAAGAGACCCAGTACTTC.